Each of the 4 T cell receptor beta chains below was sequenced from the same sample in a study of blood T cell repertoires in COVID-19. Libraries were prepared by immunoSEQ multiplex PCR; TCRdb keeps only in-frame clonotypes and omits some of them. The repertoire holds tens of thousands of clones, with under 90% as singletons. Sequenced input: peripheral blood. The origin of the receptors is a human donor in a cohort sampled during active COVID-19.

V is TRBV6-5 and J is TRBJ1-2; TRBD1 agrees at 7 bases. Germline lookup yields CDR1 MNHEY and CDR2 SVGAGI. The CDR3 contains 15 residues. V dropped 2 bases and J dropped 0; count of bases not matched to a gene: 3. CDR3 sequence: CASSYGDRANYGYTF. For the CDR3, the DNA is TGTGCCAGCAGTTACGGGGACAGAGCTAACTATGGCTACACCTTC.

The chain links TRBV11-2 to TRBJ2-1; 10 bases map to TRBD1. The germline V gene encodes CDR1 SGHAT and CDR2 FQNNGV. Trimming removed 3 bases from V and 5 bases from J; junction bases left unmatched: 13. The CDR3 consists of 18 residues. This CDR3 is CASSFPWFGTGADNEQFF. The CDR3 nucleotides are TGTGCCAGCAGCTTTCCCTGGTTCGGGACAGGGGCCGACAATGAGCAGTTCTTC.

The V gene is TRBV6-2 or TRBV6-3, the J gene TRBJ2-1; 7 positions agree with TRBD2. The CDR3 extends over 15 amino acids. CDR1 and CDR2 from the germline V gene are MNHEY and SVGEGT. Trimming removed 5 bases from V and 6 bases from J; junction bases left unmatched: 10. The CDR3 region has the DNA TGTGCCAGCAGTCCACGGGGGGACCTTTCCAATGAGCAGTTCTTC. This gives the protein CASSPRGDLSNEQFF.

This chain links TRBV2 with TRBJ2-5; D might be TRBD1 (5 bases). The V and J ends lost 6 bases and 5 bases respectively, with 19 bases between them. The germline V gene has CDR1 SNHLY and CDR2 FYNNEI. The CDR3 length is 15 residues. The CDR3: CASRTIEGAGETQYF. Written as DNA, the CDR3 is TGTGCCAGCAGAACCATAGAAGGGGCTGGGGAGACCCAGTACTTC. Together with reference TRBV2 and TRBJ2-5, the CDR3 gives the full variable domain: EPEVTQTPSHQVTQMGQEVILRCVPISNHLYFYWYRQILGQKVEFLVSFYNNEISEKSEIFDDQFSVERPDGSNFTLKIRSTKLEDSAMYFCASRTIEGAGETQYFGPGTRLLVL.